Following are 14 T cell receptor beta chains from one sample sequenced in a study of T-cell reconstitution after alpha-beta-depleted transplantation in children. Unique molecular identifiers were incorporated into the prepared TCRbeta library. TCRdb re-called the PCR reads with MiXCR, one entry per CDR3 protein. This sample has about 140,000 distinct CDR3 sequences, with 8.8% found just once. This sample comprised PBMCs, mostly from graft donor cells, obtained 180 days after TCRalphabeta/CD19-depleted stem cell transplant. The origin of the receptors is a female patient younger than 10 who had a stem cell transplant for congenital amegakaryocytic thrombocytopenia, so the T cells may come from the graft donor.

A few counts support this clonotype. The CDR3 DNA is TGCAGTGCTAGATCCGGCAGAGCTTACGAGCAGTACTTC. It specifies CSARSGRAYEQYF. J is TRBJ2-7 and V is TRBV20-1; D is undetermined. V was pared by 2 bases and J by 4 bases, with 12 bases between. The CDR3 has 13 amino acids. Germline V lookup: CDR1 DFQATT, CDR2 SNEGSKA (reference sequence).

This clonotype was picked up many times. The junction and the germline gene differ at one end; a read error may be behind it. CDR3 sequence reads: CASSNLNTEAFF. CDR3 DNA: TGCGCCAGCAGCAACCTGAACACTGAAGCTTTCTTT. The V and J genes are TRBV18 and TRBJ1-1; D is unresolved. This CDR3 is built from 12 residues. Germline loops: CDR1 KGHSH, CDR2 LQKENI.

This chain connects TRBV4-2 to TRBJ2-4, with D perhaps being TRBD1 or TRBD2 (5 bases each). The CDR3 extends over 13 amino acids. Trimming took 0 bases from V and 7 from J, leaving 7 bases between them. Germline V gene lookup returns CDR1 LGHNA and CDR2 YNFKEQ. Here the CDR3 reads CASSQEWGNIQYF. For the CDR3, the DNA is TGTGCCAGCAGCCAAGAATGGGGGAACATTCAGTACTTC.

The V gene is TRBV27, the J gene TRBJ2-6; a possible D gene is TRBD2 (6 bases). CDR1 MNHEY and CDR2 SMNVEV come from the germline V gene (reference sequence). CDR3 length: 18 residues. The germline V and J ends were trimmed by 7 bases and 1 base, with 20 bases remaining between them. The CDR3 coding sequence is TGTGCCAGCACCCTCCGGAGGGGCCAACCTTCTGGGGCCAACGTCCTGACTTTC. Amino acid sequence: CASTLRRGQPSGANVLTF. The complete variable domain, with remaining parts taken from reference TRBV27 and TRBJ2-6, reads EAQVTQNPRYLITVTGKKLTVTCSQNMNHEYMSWYRQDPGLGLRQIYYSMNVEVTDKGDVPEGYKVSRKEKRNFPLILESPSPNQTSLYFCASTLRRGQPSGANVLTFGAGSRLTVL.

This clonotype has at least ten counts. The chain is built from TRBV12-3 or TRBV12-4 and TRBJ1-5; the match to TRBD1 covers 10 bases. CDR3 length: 16 residues. The trim removed 3 bases at V and 7 bases at J, leaving 9 bases unmatched. CDR3 in amino acids: CASSFGTGVLRQPQHF. CDR3 sequence (DNA): TGTGCCAGCAGTTTCGGGACAGGGGTCCTCCGACAGCCCCAGCATTTT.

V is TRBV5-6 and J is TRBJ2-5; D could derive from TRBD1 or TRBD2 (6 bases each). The germline V gene has CDR1 SGHDT and CDR2 YYEEEE. The CDR3 sequence is 13 residues long. The V end was cut by 2 bases, the J end by 7 bases, with 12 bases between. The CDR3: CASSFGGAGTQYF. The CDR3 nucleotides read TGTGCCAGCAGCTTCGGGGGCGCGGGGACCCAGTACTTC.

This clonotype was seen many times. The rearrangement joins TRBV12-3 or TRBV12-4 to TRBJ1-2, with a possible D match to TRBD1 (5 bases). V was pared by 4 bases and J by 7 bases, with 7 bases between. The CDR3 consists of 11 residues. Here the CDR3 reads CASSSGGGYTF. CDR3 DNA sequence: TGTGCCAGCAGTTCTGGGGGTGGCTACACCTTC.

There are many counts of this clonotype. The V gene is TRBV6-1, the J gene TRBJ2-2; 8 nucleotides agree with TRBD2. In germline, CDR1 is MNHNS, CDR2 SASEGT. This CDR3 has 15 amino acids. Trimming took 7 bases from V and 3 from J; bases not matched to a gene: 7. The CDR3 sequence is CASIPIAGYTGELFF. Here the CDR3 DNA reads TGTGCCAGCATTCCTATAGCGGGGTACACCGGGGAGCTGTTTTTT.

V and J are TRBV20-1 and TRBJ2-7, with a weak D call TRBD2 (6 bases). In germline, CDR1 is DFQATT, CDR2 SNEGSKA (reference sequence). CDR3 length equals 13 residues. V was shortened by 3 bases and J by 3 bases, with 12 bases between the two germline ends. CDR3 sequence reads: CSARDGEDYEQYF. CDR3 DNA sequence: TGCAGTGCTAGGGACGGGGAGGACTACGAGCAGTACTTC.

The rearrangement links TRBV12-3 or TRBV12-4 to TRBJ2-2; D assignment may be TRBD1 or TRBD2 (5 bases each). The CDR3 length is 15 residues. V lost 4 bases and J lost 7, with 16 bases in between. This CDR3 is CASSSWGPKGGELFF. The CDR3 DNA reads as TGTGCCAGCAGTTCCTGGGGACCGAAAGGCGGGGAGCTGTTTTTT.

V gene TRBV20-1 combines with J gene TRBJ2-7; D is undetermined. The CDR3 sequence is 13 residues long. From germline, CDR1 is DFQATT and CDR2 SNEGSKA (reference sequence). The V end lost 3 bases, the J end lost 2 bases, and 11 bases lay between the germline ends. CDR3 sequence reads: CSARQTTTYEQYF. CDR3 coding DNA: TGCAGTGCTAGGCAGACAACTACCTACGAGCAGTACTTC.

This clonotype was seen many times. V is TRBV11-3 and J is TRBJ2-3, with D perhaps matching TRBD1 or TRBD2 (5 bases each). Germline assignment: CDR1 SGHNT and CDR2 YENEEA. V was pared by 5 bases and J by 2 bases, with 14 bases between. This CDR3 is built from 15 residues. The CDR3 loop is CASSPTGTTTDTQYF. CDR3 nucleotides: TGTGCCAGCAGCCCAACCGGGACGACCACAGATACGCAGTATTTT.

This clonotype was counted at least ten times. The chain joins TRBV29-1 to TRBJ2-3; TRBD2 aligns across 7 bases. With V trimmed by 6 bases and J by 8 bases, 20 bases remained unmatched. The CDR3 is 16 amino acids. Germline V CDR1 and CDR2: SQVTM, ANQGSEA. The CDR3 DNA follows: TGCAGCGTCCAAGAGGGAGGGCCCCTTTCTGTCTCTACGCAGTATTTT. Its protein is CSVQEGGPLSVSTQYF.

The sample holds many counts of this clonotype. The V and J genes are TRBV20-1 and TRBJ2-1; 9 nucleotides line up with TRBD2. The length of the CDR3 is 15 residues. CDR1 is DFQATT and CDR2 is SNEGSKA in the germline V gene (reference sequence). Losses at the gene ends were 0 bases for V and 5 bases for J; bases not matched to a gene: 5. The CDR3 reads CSARESGRLHNEQFF. The CDR3 DNA reads as TGCAGTGCTAGAGAGAGCGGGAGGCTCCACAATGAGCAGTTCTTC.